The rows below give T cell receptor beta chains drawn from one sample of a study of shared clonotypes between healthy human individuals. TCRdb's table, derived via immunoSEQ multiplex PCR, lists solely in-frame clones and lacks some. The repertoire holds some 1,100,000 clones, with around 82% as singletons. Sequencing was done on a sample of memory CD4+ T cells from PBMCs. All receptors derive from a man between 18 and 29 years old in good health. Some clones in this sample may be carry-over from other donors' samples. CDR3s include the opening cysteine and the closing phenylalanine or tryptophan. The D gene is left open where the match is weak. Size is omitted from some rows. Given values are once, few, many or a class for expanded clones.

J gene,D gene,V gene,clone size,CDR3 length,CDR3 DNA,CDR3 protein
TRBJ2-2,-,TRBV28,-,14,TGTGCCAGCAGTTCATCCCTTGTCACCGGGGAGCTGTTTTTT,CASSSSLVTGELFF
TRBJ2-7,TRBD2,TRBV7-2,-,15,TGTGCCAGCAGCTGGACCGGGACTAGCGGCTACGAGCAGTACTTC,CASSWTGTSGYEQYF
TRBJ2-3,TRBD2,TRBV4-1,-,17,TGCGCCAGCAGCCTCCTCGGACTAGCGGGAGTAATGAATACGCAGTATTTT,CASSLLGLAGVMNTQYF
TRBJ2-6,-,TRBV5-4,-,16,TGTGCCAGCAGCTTGGAGGGGGGCCTGGGGGCCAACGTCCTGACTTTC,CASSLEGGLGANVLTF
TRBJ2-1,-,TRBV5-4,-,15,TGTGCCAGCAGCAGGACTACCAGCTCCTACAATGAGCAGTTCTTC,CASSRTTSSYNEQFF
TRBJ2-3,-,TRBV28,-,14,TGTGCCAGCAGTTCAGGAGGGTTCACAGATACGCAGTATTTT,CASSSGGFTDTQYF
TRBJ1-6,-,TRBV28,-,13,TGTGCCTGGCAGAGCTCCTATAATTCACCCCTCCACTTT,CAWQSSYNSPLHF
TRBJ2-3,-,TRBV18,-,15,TGTGCCAGCTCACGATCCGGGACGGACACAGATACGCAGTATTTT,CASSRSGTDTDTQYF
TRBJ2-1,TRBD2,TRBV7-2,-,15,TGTGCCAGCAGCTTAGTGGGACTAGTATTTGGTGAGCAGTTCTTC,CASSLVGLVFGEQFF
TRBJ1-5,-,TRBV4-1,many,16,TGCGCCAGCAGCCAAGGGACGGGGGGAACAAATCAGCCCCAGCATTTT,CASSQGTGGTNQPQHF
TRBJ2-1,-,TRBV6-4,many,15,TGTGCCAGCAGCCAAGAACAGGGATCCTACAATGAGCAGTTCTTC,CASSQEQGSYNEQFF
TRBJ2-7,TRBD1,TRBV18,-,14,TGTGCCAGCTCACCGGACAGGGACTCCTACGAGCAGTACTTC,CASSPDRDSYEQYF
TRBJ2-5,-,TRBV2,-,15,TGTGCCAGCACCCTCCTTCCGGGGGGCGCAGAGACCCAGTACTTC,CASTLLPGGAETQYF
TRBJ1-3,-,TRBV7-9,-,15,TGTGCCAGCAGCTCCATCGGGTACTCTGGAAACACCATATATTTT,CASSSIGYSGNTIYF
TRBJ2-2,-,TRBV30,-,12,TGTGCCTGGAGTCCGAACACCGGGGAGCTGTTTTTT,CAWSPNTGELFF
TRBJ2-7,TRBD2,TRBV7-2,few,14,TGTGCCAGCAGCATGGGACTAGCGGCACACGAGCAGTACTTC,CASSMGLAAHEQYF
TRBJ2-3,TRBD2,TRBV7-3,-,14,TGTGCCAGCCGACTAGCGGGAGACACAGATACGCAGTATTTT,CASRLAGDTDTQYF
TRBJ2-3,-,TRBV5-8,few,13,TGTGCCAGCCTTACCAGGAGCACAGATACGCAGTATTTT,CASLTRSTDTQYF
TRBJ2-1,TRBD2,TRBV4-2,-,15,TGTGCCAGCAGCCAAGGACTAGCGGGAGGCAATGAGCAGTTCTTC,CASSQGLAGGNEQFF
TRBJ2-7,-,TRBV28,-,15,TGTGCCAGCAATGGTCGAAGTCGAATGGCCTACGAGCAGTACTTC,CASNGRSRMAYEQYF
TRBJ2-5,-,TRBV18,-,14,TGTGCCAGCTCAGCGCGGCGGGACGAAGAGACCCAGTACTTC,CASSARRDEETQYF
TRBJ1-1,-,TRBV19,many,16,TGTGCCAGTAGTTCAACCGGGGACTCCAGGAACACTGAAGCTTTCTTT,CASSSTGDSRNTEAFF
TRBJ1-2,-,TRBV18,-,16,TGTGCCAGCTCACCCCCGGCGACAGCCGCTAACTATGGCTACACCTTC,CASSPPATAANYGYTF
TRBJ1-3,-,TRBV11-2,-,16,TGTGCCAGCAGCTTATTAATTGGTTCGACTCAGAGGACCCTATATTTT,CASSLLIGSTQRTLYF
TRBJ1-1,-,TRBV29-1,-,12,TGCAGCGTCGATACAGTGAACACTGAAGCTTTCTTT,CSVDTVNTEAFF
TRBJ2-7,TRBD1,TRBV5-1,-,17,TGCGCCAGCAGCCCGGGACAGGGGAATCTCCCCTCCTACGAGCAGTACTTC,CASSPGQGNLPSYEQYF
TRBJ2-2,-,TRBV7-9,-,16,TGTGCCAGCAGTTTCCTAGCCGGGACGAACACCGGGGAGCTGTTTTTT,CASSFLAGTNTGELFF
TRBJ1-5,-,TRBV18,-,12,TGTGCCAGCTCACACCCCCTTCAGCCCCAGCATTTT,CASSHPLQPQHF
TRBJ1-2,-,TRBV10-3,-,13,TGTGCCATCACAGGGCGTCCGAACTATGGCTACACCTTC,CAITGRPNYGYTF
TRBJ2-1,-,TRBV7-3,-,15,TGTGCCAGCAGCTTGACGGGAGATGGCTACAATGAGCAGTTCTTC,CASSLTGDGYNEQFF
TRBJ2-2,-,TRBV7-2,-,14,TGTGCCAGCAGCTTAGAGATCGGTGGCGGGGAGCTGTTTTTT,CASSLEIGGGELFF
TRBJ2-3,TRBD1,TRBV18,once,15,TGTGCCAGCTCACCCAGGGGGCCCCCCACAGATACGCAGTATTTT,CASSPRGPPTDTQYF
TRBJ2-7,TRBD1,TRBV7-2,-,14,TGTGCCAGCAGCTCGACAGGGGTGGGCTACGAGCAGTACTTC,CASSSTGVGYEQYF
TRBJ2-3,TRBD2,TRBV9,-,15,TGTGCCAGCAGCGTAGTCGGGAGGGCCCCAGATACGCAGTATTTT,CASSVVGRAPDTQYF
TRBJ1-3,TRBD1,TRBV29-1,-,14,TGCAGCGCTGGGGGACAGAGCTCTGGAAACACCATATATTTT,CSAGGQSSGNTIYF
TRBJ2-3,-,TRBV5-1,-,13,TGCGCCAGCGTGGGTAGTTTCGCAGATACGCAGTATTTT,CASVGSFADTQYF
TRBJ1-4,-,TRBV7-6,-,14,TGTGCCAGCAGCCCAAGTGCAACTAATGAAAAACTGTTTTTT,CASSPSATNEKLFF
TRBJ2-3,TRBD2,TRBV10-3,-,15,TGTGCCATCAGTGAGGCTAGCGGGATGACAGATACGCAGTATTTT,CAISEASGMTDTQYF
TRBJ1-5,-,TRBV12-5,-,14,TGTGCTAGTGGTTACCCTGGGAGCAATCAGCCCCAGCATTTT,CASGYPGSNQPQHF
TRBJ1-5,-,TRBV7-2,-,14,TGTGCCAGCAGCTTAGCGGCGGGGGGGGAGCCCCAGCATTTT,CASSLAAGGEPQHF
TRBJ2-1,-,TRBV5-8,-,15,TGTGCCAGCAGCTCCGTAGCGGCCGCATACAATGAGCAGTTCTTC,CASSSVAAAYNEQFF
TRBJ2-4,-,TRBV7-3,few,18,TGTGCCAGCAGCTTGGGAGCAGACGGGAGTGGCGCCAAAAACATTCAGTACTTC,CASSLGADGSGAKNIQYF
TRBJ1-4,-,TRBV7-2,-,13,TGTGCCAGCAGCGTACGTGGGGGGGAAAAACTGTTTTTT,CASSVRGGEKLFF
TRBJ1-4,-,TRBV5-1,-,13,TGCGCCAGCAGCTTGGGGACTGGTGAAAAACTGTTTTTT,CASSLGTGEKLFF
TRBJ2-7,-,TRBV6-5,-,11,TGTGCCAGCAGTGATTTAATCAGAGCGTACTTC,CASSDLIRAYF
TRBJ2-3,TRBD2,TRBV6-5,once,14,TGTGCCACCCGGGGACTAGCGGGAGTTGGTACGCAGTATTTT,CATRGLAGVGTQYF
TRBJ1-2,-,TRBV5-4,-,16,TGTGCCAGCAGCCCGCCGGGGAGCCAAACATACTATGGCTACACCTTC,CASSPPGSQTYYGYTF
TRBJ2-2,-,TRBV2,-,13,TGTGCCAGCAGTGGAGCGAACACCGGGGAGCTGTTTTTT,CASSGANTGELFF
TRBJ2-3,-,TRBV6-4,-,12,TGTGCCAGCAGTGCCCAAAGAGATACGCAGTATTTT,CASSAQRDTQYF
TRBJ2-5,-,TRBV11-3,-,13,TGTGCCAGCAGCCGTAGGTATTTGGAGACCCAGTACTTC,CASSRRYLETQYF
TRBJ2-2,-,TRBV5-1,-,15,TGCGCCAGCAGCAAAGGACTACAGAACACCGGGGAGCTGTTTTTT,CASSKGLQNTGELFF